Presented here are 21 T cell receptor beta chains from one specimen sequenced in a study of prognosis after radiotherapy for stage I lung cancer. With two-round multiplex PCR, TCR beta CDR3 sequences were amplified from genomic DNA. Gene-specific TRBV and TRBJ primers were used in PCR round one. Each CDR3 protein gets one entry after TCRdb re-called the multiplex PCR reads with MiXCR. The repertoire holds some 8,900 distinct CDR3 sequences, with approximately 67% as singletons. The input for sequencing was PBMCs, taken before or after stereotactic body radiation therapy (not recorded which). These receptors originate from a donor aged 50 or older with non-small cell lung cancer.

The chain is built from TRBV20-1 and TRBJ1-4; TRBD1 agrees at 7 bases. The ends lost 4 bases at V and 3 bases at J; junction bases unmatched: 5. Germline values: CDR1 DFQATT, CDR2 SNEGSKA (reference sequence). The CDR3 sequence is 14 residues long. The CDR3 coding sequence is TGCAGTGCTAAGACAGGGCCCCCTAATGAAAAACTGTTTTTT. This codes for CSAKTGPPNEKLFF.

The chain is built from TRBV20-1 and TRBJ1-3, with 7 bases that match TRBD1. The CDR3 is 15 residues long. From germline, CDR1 is DFQATT and CDR2 SNEGSKA (reference sequence). V trimming: 3 bases; J trimming: 0 bases; junction bases outside the gene matches: 5. CDR3 sequence reads: CSARDRPNSGNTIYF. The CDR3 region has the DNA TGCAGTGCTAGGGACAGGCCTAACTCTGGAAACACCATATATTTT.

The CDR3 sequence is CASSPGGTGYNEQFF. The CDR3 DNA sequence: TGCGCCAGCAGCCCGGGAGGGACAGGGTACAATGAGCAGTTCTTC. This sequence joins TRBV5-1 and TRBJ2-1, with TRBD1 as a possible D gene (9 bases). V was cut by 4 bases and J by 4 bases, with 15 bases left in between. Germline V gene sequence: CDR1 SGHRS, CDR2 YFSETQ. The CDR3 has 15 residues.

By its share, this clonotype is medium-sized. This chain uses TRBV2 with TRBJ2-7; D gene ambiguous. The ends were cut back, 1 base at V and 5 bases at J, with 9 bases in the middle. The CDR3 totals 13 residues. The germline V gene has CDR1 SNHLY and CDR2 FYNNEI. CDR3 protein: CASSEGGLDEQYF. CDR3 nucleotides: TGTGCCAGCAGTGAAGGTGGGCTGGACGAGCAGTACTTC.

This clonotype was detected once. Germline is not matched at one junction end, which may reflect a read error. The gene calls are TRBV5-1 and TRBJ2-5; 7 positions agree with TRBD1. CDR3 length: 15 amino acids. Germline-derived CDR1 and CDR2 are SGHRS and YFSETQ. The CDR3 loop is CASSPGTVKQDTQYF. For the CDR3, the DNA is TGCGCCAGCAGCCCTGGGACAGTCAAACAAGATACCCAGTACTTC.

The chain is built from TRBV5-1 and TRBJ2-1; 13 nucleotides match TRBD2. Trimming at V came to 0 bases and at J to 4 bases, leaving 7 bases not matched to a gene. Germline V gives CDR1 SGHRS, CDR2 YFSETQ. This CDR3 has 18 residues. As DNA, the CDR3 is TGCGCCAGCAGCTTGGAGGGACTAGCGGGACTGCGTTACAATGAGCAGTTCTTC. Amino acids: CASSLEGLAGLRYNEQFF.

This clonotype was counted at least ten times. This may be a read error: a much more frequent sequence differs by one nucleotide. This CDR3 is missing its conserved last phenylalanine or tryptophan, likely due to a read error. The chain combines TRBV6-2 or TRBV6-3 with TRBJ2-2; D gene uncertain. Germline V lookup: CDR1 MNHEY, CDR2 SVGEGT. This CDR3 contains 11 residues. V was shortened by 3 bases and J by 9 bases, with 5 bases between the two germline ends. As DNA, the CDR3 is TGTGCCAGCAGTTATTCGAGGGAGCTGTTTCTT. Amino acids: CASSYSRELFL.

The rearrangement uses TRBV19 and TRBJ2-7; 10 bases map to TRBD1. This CDR3 region has 15 residues. Germline V lookup: CDR1 LNHDA, CDR2 SQIVND (reference sequence). V was pared by 4 bases and J by 1 base, with 4 bases of the junction left unmatched. The DNA of the CDR3 is TGTGCCAGTAGTAGCCGGGACAGGGGATCCTACGAGCAGTACTTC. This gives the protein CASSSRDRGSYEQYF.

Notes on this clonotype: The junction shows a germline mismatch at one end, possibly a read error. The chain is built from TRBV20-1 and TRBJ2-1; D might be TRBD2 (5 bases). CDR3 length equals 16 residues. The germline V gene has CDR1 DFQATT and CDR2 SNEGSKA (reference sequence). CDR3 DNA sequence: TGCAGTGCTGACGGGGAGTGGGAGTTAAGGTACAATGAGCAGTCCTTC. Translated: CSADGEWELRYNEQSF.

In the case of this clonotype: With only one base between it and a far larger clone, this is likely a read error. The V and J genes are TRBV12-3 or TRBV12-4 and TRBJ2-5; D may be TRBD1 or TRBD2 (6 bases each). Gene TRBJ2-1 matches the end of the DNA better, so the J call may be wrong. The CDR3 is 14 residues long. This CDR3 is CASSLARGGSEQFF. CDR3 DNA: TGTGCCAGCAGTTTGGCCAGGGGAGGCAGTGAGCAGTTCTTC.

This clonotype is judged medium-sized. The chain links TRBV5-1 to TRBJ2-1, with 7 bases identical to TRBD2. The germline CDR1 and CDR2 sequences are SGHRS and YFSETQ. This CDR3 region has 16 residues. Trimming at V came to 7 bases and at J to 5 bases, leaving 15 bases not matched to a gene. CDR3 DNA sequence: TGCGCCAGCCGCCCCGTGGCGGGGGAGTTTGACAATGAGCAGTTCTTC. It translates to CASRPVAGEFDNEQFF.

CDR3 sequence (DNA): TGTGCCAGCAGTCTTCTTTACGAGCAGTACTTC. Its protein is CASSLLYEQYF. The rearrangement uses TRBV6-1 and TRBJ2-7; D remains unclear. Germline-derived CDR1 and CDR2 are MNHNS and SASEGT. CDR3 length equals 11 residues. The V end was cut by 5 bases, the J end by 4 bases, with 6 bases between.

By share, this clonotype counts as medium-sized. The rearrangement uses TRBV25-1 and TRBJ2-7, with D unresolved. V was pared by 3 bases and J by 2 bases, with 5 bases between. The CDR3 covers 12 residues. Per the germline V gene, CDR1 is MGHDK and CDR2 is SYGVNS. The chain's CDR3 is CASSDNAYEQYF. In DNA, the CDR3 is TGTGCCAGCAGTGACAACGCCTACGAGCAGTACTTC.

The chain joins TRBV6-1 to TRBJ2-3, with TRBD2 matching over 8 bases. Germline V lookup: CDR1 MNHNS, CDR2 SASEGT. CDR3 length: 15 amino acids. Trimming at V came to 6 bases and at J to 0 bases, leaving 5 bases not matched to a gene. As DNA, the CDR3 is TGTGCCAGCAGCCCGCGGGGGGCCAGCACAGATACGCAGTATTTT. The encoded protein is CASSPRGASTDTQYF.

The V and J genes are TRBV4-1 and TRBJ2-7, with D unclear. Deletions cut 0 bases from V and 2 bases from J, with 11 bases between. The CDR3 length is 15 residues. In germline, CDR1 is MGHRA, CDR2 YSYEKL. CDR3 protein: CASSQEGVAAYEQYF. The CDR3 DNA sequence: TGCGCCAGCAGCCAAGAAGGTGTGGCTGCCTACGAGCAGTACTTC.

At least ten counts were recorded for this clonotype. The chain joins TRBV5-1 to TRBJ2-1, with 7 bases matching TRBD2. The V gene's germline CDR1 is SGHRS and CDR2 YFSETQ. Trimming at V came to 1 base and at J to 12 bases, leaving 10 bases not matched to a gene. This CDR3 contains 14 residues. CDR3 amino acids: CASSLLGLMGRQFF. The CDR3 nucleotides read TGCGCCAGCAGCTTGCTGGGACTAATGGGGAGGCAGTTCTTC.

In regard to this clonotype: Given a far larger clone just one base away, this is likely a sequencing read error. In nucleotides, the CDR3 is TGTGCCAGCAGTGAAGGGGTGCTAGCGGGAGCAGACATTGAGTACTTC. It yields the protein CASSEGVLAGADIEYF. This chain links TRBV6-1 with TRBJ2-5, with 10 bases fitting TRBD2. Per germline, CDR1 MNHNS and CDR2 SASEGT. V shed 1 base and J 12 bases; nucleotides not matched to a gene: 14. The CDR3 loop spans 16 amino acids.

The CDR3 DNA is TGTGCCAGCAACCCTTCAGGGGGCCAAACCGGGGAGCTGTTTTTT. This encodes CASNPSGGQTGELFF. The V gene is TRBV6-1, the J gene TRBJ2-2; 8 bases are shared with TRBD1. Per the germline V gene, CDR1 is MNHNS and CDR2 is SASEGT. This CDR3 spans 15 amino acids. The trim removed 7 bases at V and 5 bases at J, leaving 9 bases unmatched.

This clonotype is deemed medium-sized. The CDR3 DNA sequence: TGTGCCAGCAGTGTCGCGGGAGGTCAACTGTACGAGCAGTACTTC. This translates into CASSVAGGQLYEQYF. V and J are TRBV2 and TRBJ2-7; 8 bases map to TRBD2. Per the germline V gene, CDR1 is SNHLY and CDR2 is FYNNEI. This CDR3 has 15 amino acids. After removal of 4 bases from V and 4 bases from J, the junction contained 9 bases not matched to a gene.

By frequency in the sample, this clonotype is large. The gene calls are TRBV28 and TRBJ2-7; perhaps TRBD1 as D (6 bases). Germline loops: CDR1 MDHEN, CDR2 SYDVKM. V was pared by 4 bases and J by 3 bases, with 10 bases between. CDR3 size: 13 residues. CDR3 nucleotide sequence: TGTGCCAGCAGTTCGGGACAACACTACGAGCAGTACTTC. Translating gives CASSSGQHYEQYF.

The chain employs TRBV20-1 and TRBJ2-6; D is perhaps TRBD2 (5 bases). Between the trimmed V and J ends, which lost 6 bases and 2 bases, there was a span of 14 bases. Germline V gene sequence: CDR1 DFQATT, CDR2 SNEGSKA (reference sequence). The CDR3 runs 15 residues. The DNA for the CDR3 is TGCAGTGCCCCTTCCCGGCGGGCTGGGGCCAACGTCCTGACTTTC. This codes for CSAPSRRAGANVLTF.